Given below is one T cell receptor (gamma chain) in context. Germline lookup yields CDR1 VENAVY and CDR2 YDSYNSRV. The CDR3 is 12 residues long. V trimming: 5 bases; J trimming: 3 bases; junction bases outside the gene matches: 4. This sample is part of a study of gamma-delta T cells after stem cell transplantation. TCRdb re-analyzed the RT-PCR reads via CATT. There are thousands of gamma-chain clones in the sample; roughly a fifth occur only once, and approximately 3.5% lies in the top ten. The chain couples TRGV8 to TRGJ1 or TRGJ2. The TCR was taken from a human donor. It is not recorded whose cells these are; they may come from a transplant donor. The sequencing input was gamma-delta T cells. The CDR3 is CATWVAYYKKLF. The CDR3 coding sequence is TGTGCCACCTGGGTTGCTTATTATAAGAAACTCTTT.